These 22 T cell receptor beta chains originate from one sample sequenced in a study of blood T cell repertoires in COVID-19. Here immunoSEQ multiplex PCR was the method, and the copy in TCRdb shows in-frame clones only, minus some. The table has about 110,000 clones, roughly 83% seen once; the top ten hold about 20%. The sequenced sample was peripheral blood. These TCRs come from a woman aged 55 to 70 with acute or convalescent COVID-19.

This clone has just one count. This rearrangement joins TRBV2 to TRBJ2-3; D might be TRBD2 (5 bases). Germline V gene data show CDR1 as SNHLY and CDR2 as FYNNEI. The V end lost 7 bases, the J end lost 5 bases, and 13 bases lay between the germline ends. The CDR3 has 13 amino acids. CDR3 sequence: CASNDRRGDTQYF. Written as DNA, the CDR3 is TGTGCCAGCAATGACCGCCGGGGAGATACGCAGTATTTT.

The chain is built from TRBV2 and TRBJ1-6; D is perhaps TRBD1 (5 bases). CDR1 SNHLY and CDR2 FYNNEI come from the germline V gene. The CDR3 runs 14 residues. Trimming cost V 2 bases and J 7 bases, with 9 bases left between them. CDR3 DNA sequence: TGTGCCAGCAGTGAACAGGGTCCCAATTCACCCCTCCACTTT. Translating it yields CASSEQGPNSPLHF.

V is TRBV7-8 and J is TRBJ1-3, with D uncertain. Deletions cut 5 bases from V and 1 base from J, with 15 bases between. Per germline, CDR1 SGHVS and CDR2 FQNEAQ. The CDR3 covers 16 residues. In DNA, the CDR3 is TGTGCCAGCAGCCCCGGGATGTTAGCATCTGGAAACACCATATATTTT. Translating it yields CASSPGMLASGNTIYF.

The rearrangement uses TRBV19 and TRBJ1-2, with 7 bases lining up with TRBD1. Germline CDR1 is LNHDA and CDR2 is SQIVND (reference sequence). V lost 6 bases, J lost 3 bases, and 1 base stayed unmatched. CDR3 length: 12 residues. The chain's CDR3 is CASRTGDYGYTF. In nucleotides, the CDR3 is TGTGCCAGTAGAACAGGGGACTATGGCTACACCTTC.

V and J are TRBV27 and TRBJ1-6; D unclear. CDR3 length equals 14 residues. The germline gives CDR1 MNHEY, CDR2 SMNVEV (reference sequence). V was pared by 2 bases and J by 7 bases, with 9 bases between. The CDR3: CASSLSRVNSPLHF. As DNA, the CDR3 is TGTGCCAGCAGTTTAAGCCGGGTGAATTCACCCCTCCACTTT.

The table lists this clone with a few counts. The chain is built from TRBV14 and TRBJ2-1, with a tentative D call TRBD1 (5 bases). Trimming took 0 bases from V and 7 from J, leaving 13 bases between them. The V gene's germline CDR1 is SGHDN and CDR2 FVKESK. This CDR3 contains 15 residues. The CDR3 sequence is CASSQDRVYFNEQFF. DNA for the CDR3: TGTGCCAGCAGCCAAGACAGGGTTTATTTTAATGAGCAGTTCTTC.

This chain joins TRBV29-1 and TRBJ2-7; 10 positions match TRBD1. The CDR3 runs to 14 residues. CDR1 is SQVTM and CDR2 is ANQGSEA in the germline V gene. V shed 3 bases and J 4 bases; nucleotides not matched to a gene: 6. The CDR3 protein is CSVESGQGTYEQYF. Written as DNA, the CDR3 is TGCAGCGTTGAGTCGGGACAGGGGACTTACGAGCAGTACTTC.

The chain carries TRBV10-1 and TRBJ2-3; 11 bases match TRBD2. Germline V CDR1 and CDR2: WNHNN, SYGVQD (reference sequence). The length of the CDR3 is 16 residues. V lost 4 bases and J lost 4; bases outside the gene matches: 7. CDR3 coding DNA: TGCGCCAGCAGTGCCGGACTAGCGGGTCGAGCAGATACGCAGTATTTT. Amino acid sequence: CASSAGLAGRADTQYF.

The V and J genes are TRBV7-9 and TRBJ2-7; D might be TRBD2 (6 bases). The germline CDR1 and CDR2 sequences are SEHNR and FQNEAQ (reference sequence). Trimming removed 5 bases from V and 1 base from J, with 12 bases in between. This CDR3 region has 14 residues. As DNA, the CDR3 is TGTGCCAGCAGCCCCTCTAGCGTTTCCTACGAGCAGTACTTC. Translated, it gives CASSPSSVSYEQYF.

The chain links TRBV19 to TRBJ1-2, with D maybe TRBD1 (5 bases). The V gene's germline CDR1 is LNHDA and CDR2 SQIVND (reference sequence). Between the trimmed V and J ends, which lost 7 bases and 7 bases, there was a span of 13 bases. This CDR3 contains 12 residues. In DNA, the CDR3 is TGTGCCAGTATCGGGGGATCGGGTGGCTACACCTTC. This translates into CASIGGSGGYTF.

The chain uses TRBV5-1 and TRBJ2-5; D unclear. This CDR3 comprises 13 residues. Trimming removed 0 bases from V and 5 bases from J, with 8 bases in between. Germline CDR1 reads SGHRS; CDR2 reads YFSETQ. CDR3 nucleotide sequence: TGCGCCAGCAGCTTGGCTCCTATGGAGACCCAGTACTTC. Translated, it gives CASSLAPMETQYF.

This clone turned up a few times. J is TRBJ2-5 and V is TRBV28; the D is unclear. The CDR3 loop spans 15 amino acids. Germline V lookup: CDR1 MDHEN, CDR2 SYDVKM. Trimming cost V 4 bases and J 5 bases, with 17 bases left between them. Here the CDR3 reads CASSSRTRATETQYF. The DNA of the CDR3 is TGTGCCAGCAGTTCTCGTACCCGTGCTACGGAGACCCAGTACTTC.

The CDR3 sequence: CASSQDKAGPFNEQYF. CDR3 coding DNA: TGCGCCAGCAGCCAAGATAAGGCGGGACCATTCAACGAGCAGTACTTC. The V call is TRBV4-3, the J call TRBJ2-7, with D possibly matching TRBD2 (6 bases). The length of the CDR3 is 16 residues. The V and J ends lost 0 bases and 5 bases respectively, with 17 bases between them. Looked up from germline, CDR1 is LGHNA and CDR2 is YSLEER.

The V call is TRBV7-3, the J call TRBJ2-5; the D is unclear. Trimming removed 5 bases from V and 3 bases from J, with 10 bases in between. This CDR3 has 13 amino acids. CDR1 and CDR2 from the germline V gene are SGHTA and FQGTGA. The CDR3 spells CASSKSTEETQYF. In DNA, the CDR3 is TGTGCCAGCAGCAAGAGCACTGAAGAGACCCAGTACTTC.

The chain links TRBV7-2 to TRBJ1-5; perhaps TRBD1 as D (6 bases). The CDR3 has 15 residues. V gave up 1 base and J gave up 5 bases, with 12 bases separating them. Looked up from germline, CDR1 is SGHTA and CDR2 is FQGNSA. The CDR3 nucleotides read TGTGCCAGCAGCTTAGATTCAGGGGTCGATCAGCCCCAGCATTTT. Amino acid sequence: CASSLDSGVDQPQHF.

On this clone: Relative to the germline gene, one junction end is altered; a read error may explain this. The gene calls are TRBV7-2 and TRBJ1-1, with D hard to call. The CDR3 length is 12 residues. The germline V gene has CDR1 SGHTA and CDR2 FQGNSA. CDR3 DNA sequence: TGTGCCAGCCGCTTGGGGAGGGCAGAAGCTTTCTTT. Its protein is CASRLGRAEAFF.

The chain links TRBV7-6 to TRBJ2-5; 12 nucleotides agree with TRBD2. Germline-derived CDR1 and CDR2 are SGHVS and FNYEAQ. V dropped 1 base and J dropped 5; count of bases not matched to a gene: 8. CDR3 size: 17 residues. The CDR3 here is CASSLVGTSGGIETQYF. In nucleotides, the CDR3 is TGTGCCAGCAGCTTAGTGGGTACTAGCGGGGGGATCGAGACCCAGTACTTC.

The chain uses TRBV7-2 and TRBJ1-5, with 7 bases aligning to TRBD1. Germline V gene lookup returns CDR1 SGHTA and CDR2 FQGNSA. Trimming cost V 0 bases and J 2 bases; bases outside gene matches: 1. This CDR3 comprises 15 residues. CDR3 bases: TGTGCCAGCAGCTTAGCGGGACAGCGCAATCAGCCCCAGCATTTT. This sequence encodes CASSLAGQRNQPQHF.

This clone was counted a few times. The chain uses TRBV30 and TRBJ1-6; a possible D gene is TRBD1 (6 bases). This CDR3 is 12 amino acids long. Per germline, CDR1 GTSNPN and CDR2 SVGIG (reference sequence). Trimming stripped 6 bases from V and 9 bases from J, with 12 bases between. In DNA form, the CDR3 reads TGTGCCTGCCAACAGGGCCGTTCACCCCTCCACTTT. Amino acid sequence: CACQQGRSPLHF. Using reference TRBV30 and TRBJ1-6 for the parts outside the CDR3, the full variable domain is SQTIHQWPATLVQPVGSPLSLECTVEGTSNPNLYWYRQAAGRGLQLLFYSVGIGQISSEVPQNLSASRPQDRQFILSSKKLLLSDSGFYLCACQQGRSPLHFGNGTRLTVT.

In nucleotides, the CDR3 is TGTGCCAGCAGGGCAGGCAACTACAATGAGCAGTTCTTC. It translates to CASRAGNYNEQFF. V gene TRBV27 combines with J gene TRBJ2-1, with D unresolved. Germline V CDR1 and CDR2: MNHEY, SMNVEV (reference sequence). The length of the CDR3 is 13 residues. V gave up 6 bases and J gave up 3 bases, with 9 bases separating them.

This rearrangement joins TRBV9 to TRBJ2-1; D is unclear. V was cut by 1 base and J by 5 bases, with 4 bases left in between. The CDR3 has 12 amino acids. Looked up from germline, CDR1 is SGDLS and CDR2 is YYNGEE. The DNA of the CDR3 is TGTGCCAGCAGCGTAACAAACAATGAGCAGTTCTTC. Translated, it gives CASSVTNNEQFF.

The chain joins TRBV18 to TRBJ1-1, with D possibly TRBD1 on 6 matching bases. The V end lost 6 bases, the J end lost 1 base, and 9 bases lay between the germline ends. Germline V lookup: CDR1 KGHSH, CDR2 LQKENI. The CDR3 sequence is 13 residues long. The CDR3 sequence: CASSLDRNTEAFF. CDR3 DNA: TGTGCCAGCTCTCTGGACAGGAACACTGAAGCTTTCTTT.